This T cell receptor beta chain was sequenced in a study of T-cell memory formation after mild COVID-19. Study summary: TCR clusters were mostly donor specific.

The TCR alpha and TCR beta cDNA libraries, bearing sample barcodes and UMIs, were generated by 5'RACE using constant-segment primers. TCRdb reanalysed the 5' RACE reads using MiXCR and keeps one entry per CDR3 protein. The table includes about 180,000 distinct CDR3 sequences, 16% detected once. Notes on this clonotype: The antigen remains undetermined.

The ends were cut back, 4 bases at V and 2 bases at J, with 16 bases in the middle. The CDR3 has 16 amino acids. Germline V gene lookup returns CDR1 SEHNR and CDR2 FQNEAQ (reference sequence). The study, taken as a whole, reports: Clones from the second wave (peaking day 37) had unconfirmed SARS-CoV-2 specificity. Clones which contracted sat mainly in CM and EM if CD4+, and in EMRA if CD8+.

This TCR derives from an adult woman who had mild COVID-19 (a few samples of this study predate the infection). Cell type and time point are not known. The sequenced sample was PBMCs or a T cell subset sorted from them (not recorded which). The chain joins TRBV7-9 to TRBJ2-3; D not certain. CDR3 bases: TGTGCCAGCAGCTCGAGTCGGGTCAGGTCCACAGATACGCAGTATTTT. It translates to CASSSSRVRSTDTQYF.